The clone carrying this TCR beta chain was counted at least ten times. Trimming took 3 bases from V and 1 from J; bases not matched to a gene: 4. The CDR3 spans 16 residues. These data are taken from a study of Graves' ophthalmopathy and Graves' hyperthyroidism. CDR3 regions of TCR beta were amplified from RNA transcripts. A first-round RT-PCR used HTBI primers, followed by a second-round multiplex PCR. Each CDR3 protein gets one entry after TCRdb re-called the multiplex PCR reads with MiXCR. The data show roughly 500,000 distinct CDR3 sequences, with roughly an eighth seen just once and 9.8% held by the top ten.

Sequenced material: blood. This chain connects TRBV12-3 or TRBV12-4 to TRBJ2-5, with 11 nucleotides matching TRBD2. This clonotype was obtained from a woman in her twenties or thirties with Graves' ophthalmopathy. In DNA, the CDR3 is TGTGCCAGCAGTTTTGCGGGACTAGCGGTCCAAGAGACCCAGTACTTC. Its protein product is CASSFAGLAVQETQYF.